Below, 20 T cell receptor beta chains from the same sample are listed, as sequenced in a study of blood T cell repertoires in COVID-19. TCRdb's table, derived via immunoSEQ multiplex PCR, lists solely in-frame clones and lacks some. Of 200,000 to 250,000 clones in the sample, over 80% were seen once. The material sequenced was peripheral blood. The origin of the receptors is a man between 25 and 39 years old with COVID-19, enrolled during active disease.

The chain carries TRBV2 and TRBJ2-3; the match to TRBD1 covers 9 bases. The J segment lost 5 bases and the V segment lost 3 bases, leaving 3 bases of the junction unmatched. In germline, CDR1 is SNHLY, CDR2 FYNNEI. The CDR3 is 14 amino acids. The CDR3 nucleotides read TGTGCCAGCAGTGACCGGGGACAGGGAGATACGCAGTATTTT. Protein sequence: CASSDRGQGDTQYF.

The V gene is TRBV7-3, the J gene TRBJ2-1, with D possibly matching TRBD2 (6 bases). This CDR3 has 14 residues. Germline V CDR1 and CDR2: SGHTA, FQGTGA. Trimming pared 3 bases from V and 0 bases from J, leaving 6 bases between. The DNA of the CDR3 is TGTGCCAGCAGCTTCGGGAGCTCCTACAATGAGCAGTTCTTC. Translated, it gives CASSFGSSYNEQFF.

The V gene is TRBV5-1, the J gene TRBJ2-7; TRBD1 matches at 7 bases. The CDR3 totals 14 residues. V lost 2 bases and J lost 1; bases outside the gene matches: 3. CDR1 and CDR2 from the germline V gene are SGHRS and YFSETQ. CDR3 region: CASSLGGSSYEQYF. CDR3 coding DNA: TGCGCCAGCAGCTTAGGGGGCTCGTCCTACGAGCAGTACTTC.

The genes are TRBV6-5 and TRBJ2-7; 7 bases map to TRBD1. Trimming at V came to 0 bases and at J to 0 bases, leaving 5 bases not matched to a gene. This CDR3 has 16 residues. Germline CDR1 is MNHEY and CDR2 is SVGAGI. The CDR3 region is CASSYSTGPISYEQYF. The CDR3 DNA reads TGTGCCAGCAGTTACTCGACAGGGCCCATCTCCTACGAGCAGTACTTC.

The rearrangement links TRBV30 to TRBJ2-7; 12 bases are a match to TRBD2. Germline-derived CDR1 and CDR2 are GTSNPN and SVGIG (reference sequence). Trimming took 0 bases from V and 1 from J; bases not matched to a gene: 4. The length of the CDR3 is 16 residues. Here the CDR3 reads CAWSVRGLAGSYEQYF. As DNA, the CDR3 is TGTGCCTGGAGTGTCCGAGGACTAGCGGGGTCCTACGAGCAGTACTTC.

The rearrangement uses TRBV27 and TRBJ1-1, with 10 bases identical to TRBD1. Germline CDR1 and CDR2: MNHEY and SMNVEV (reference sequence). The CDR3 consists of 15 residues. Germline trimming cut 4 bases from V and 6 bases from J; bases unmatched to any gene: 8. CDR3 sequence: CASSSWDRGMAEAFF. CDR3 nucleotides: TGTGCCAGCAGTTCCTGGGACAGGGGCATGGCTGAAGCTTTCTTT.

The chain links TRBV6-1 to TRBJ2-6, with 9 bases matching TRBD1. The germline gives CDR1 MNHNS, CDR2 SASEGT. V was clipped by 0 bases and J by 2 bases; unmatched bases: 5. The length of the CDR3 is 18 residues. The CDR3 loop is CASSEALTGGAGANVLTF. For the CDR3, the DNA is TGTGCCAGCAGTGAAGCGCTTACAGGGGGCGCTGGGGCCAACGTCCTGACTTTC.

V gene TRBV28 combines with J gene TRBJ2-7; 9 nucleotides match TRBD2. Germline V lookup: CDR1 MDHEN, CDR2 SYDVKM. V dropped 3 bases and J dropped 5; count of bases not matched to a gene: 14. CDR3 length: 17 amino acids. The CDR3 is CASSFDLGGRASDEQYF. The CDR3 nucleotides are TGTGCCAGCAGTTTTGACCTCGGCGGGAGGGCCAGCGACGAGCAGTACTTC.

This chain uses TRBV19 with TRBJ1-4, with 7 bases matching TRBD1. This CDR3 has 14 amino acids. Germline V lookup: CDR1 LNHDA, CDR2 SQIVND (reference sequence). The junction had 2 bases not matched to a gene; V was cut back by 4 bases and J by 3 bases. The DNA for the CDR3 is TGTGCCAGTAGTACCAGGGGGTCTAATGAAAAACTGTTTTTT. Translation: CASSTRGSNEKLFF.

This rearrangement joins TRBV6-2 or TRBV6-3 to TRBJ2-7; D might be TRBD2 (7 bases). CDR1 and CDR2 (germline): MNHEY, SVGEGT. Trimming took 2 bases from V and 7 from J, leaving 18 bases between them. The CDR3 covers 15 residues. The CDR3 coding sequence is TGTGCCAGCAGTTACCTCACGGGGGGCAGGGCTGAGCAGTACTTC. The encoded protein is CASSYLTGGRAEQYF.

The J gene is TRBJ1-6, the V gene TRBV9; TRBD1 agrees at 9 bases. The CDR3 covers 15 residues. V lost 3 bases, J lost 10 bases, and 8 bases stayed unmatched. Germline V lookup: CDR1 SGDLS, CDR2 YYNGEE. Here the CDR3 reads CASSAHRGQFSPLHF. The CDR3 DNA reads TGTGCCAGCAGCGCACACAGGGGGCAATTCTCACCCCTCCACTTT.

This chain links TRBV6-2 or TRBV6-3 with TRBJ2-7, with D tentatively TRBD2 (7 bases). In germline, CDR1 is MNHEY, CDR2 SVGEGT. V was trimmed by 2 bases and J by 6 bases, leaving 17 bases between them. This CDR3 has 15 amino acids. CDR3 sequence (DNA): TGTGCCAGCAGTTACGTCGGGTCGGGGGGCGGCGAGCAGTACTTC. Its protein product is CASSYVGSGGGEQYF.

This clone was seen a handful of times. The rearrangement joins TRBV6-5 to TRBJ2-7; 8 bases are shared with TRBD1. J lost 3 bases, V lost 6 bases, and 7 bases had no gene match. Germline values: CDR1 MNHEY, CDR2 SVGAGI. The CDR3 extends over 14 amino acids. The CDR3, as DNA: TGTGCCAGCAGCATACGGACAGGGCGCTACGAGCAGTACTTC. Residues: CASSIRTGRYEQYF.

The CDR3 protein is CASSVLGGLNSPLHF. The CDR3 nucleotides are TGTGCCAGCAGCGTTCTTGGGGGACTTAATTCACCCCTCCACTTT. The chain combines TRBV9 with TRBJ1-6, with D possibly TRBD1 on 5 matching bases. The CDR3 has 15 amino acids. Trimming cost V 2 bases and J 6 bases, with 12 bases left between them. The germline gives CDR1 SGDLS, CDR2 YYNGEE. The full variable domain, its missing parts supplied by reference TRBV9 and TRBJ1-6, is DSGVTQTPKHLITATGQRVTLRCSPRSGDLSVYWYQQSLDQGLQFLIQYYNGEERAKGNILERFSAQQFPDLHSELNLSSLELGDSALYFCASSVLGGLNSPLHFGNGTRLTVT.

V gene TRBV19 combines with J gene TRBJ1-6; D is perhaps TRBD1 (5 bases). This CDR3 is built from 16 residues. V was trimmed by 7 bases and J by 0 bases, leaving 13 bases between them. The germline V gene has CDR1 LNHDA and CDR2 SQIVND (reference sequence). Here the CDR3 reads CASTRRGASYNSPLHF. In DNA, the CDR3 is TGTGCCAGTACTCGACGCGGGGCCTCCTATAATTCACCCCTCCACTTT.

V gene TRBV6-5 combines with J gene TRBJ1-2; TRBD1 matches at 9 bases. The V gene end was trimmed by 7 bases and the J gene end by 5 bases; junction bases not matched to a gene: 8. The CDR3 sequence is 14 residues long. The germline V gene encodes CDR1 MNHEY and CDR2 SVGAGI. CDR3 nucleotide sequence: TGTGCCAGCACTCCAACAGGGGGCAGATATGGCTACACCTTC. This translates into CASTPTGGRYGYTF.

V and J are TRBV7-2 and TRBJ2-3; TRBD2 matches 16 bases. The ends lost 4 bases at V and 2 bases at J; junction bases unmatched: 6. This CDR3 spans 18 amino acids. Looked up from germline, CDR1 is SGHTA and CDR2 is FQGNSA. CDR3 DNA: TGTGCCAGCAGCTCACCGGGACTAGCGGGGGGGCTCACAGATACGCAGTATTTT. It specifies CASSSPGLAGGLTDTQYF.

The V call is TRBV7-3, the J call TRBJ2-3; D remains ambiguous. V was cut by 5 bases and J by 1 base, with 10 bases left in between. This CDR3 comprises 14 residues. Per germline, CDR1 SGHTA and CDR2 FQGTGA. CDR3 protein: CASSDSIGTDTQYF. CDR3 in DNA: TGTGCCAGCAGCGATAGCATTGGCACAGATACGCAGTATTTT.

The V and J genes are TRBV5-4 and TRBJ2-7; TRBD1 agrees at 8 bases. The CDR3 has 15 amino acids. Germline V gives CDR1 SGHNT, CDR2 YYREEE (reference sequence). V lost 5 bases to trimming and J lost 2 bases; unmatched junction nucleotides: 9. The CDR3 nucleotides read TGTGCCAGCAGGTCGGACAGGGCTGTAACCTACGAGCAGTACTTC. This gives the protein CASRSDRAVTYEQYF.

This chain uses TRBV3-1 (or the pseudogene TRBV3-2) with TRBJ1-1, with D possibly matching TRBD1 (5 bases). This CDR3 is built from 16 residues. The V and J ends lost 2 bases and 0 bases respectively, with 13 bases between them. CDR1 and CDR2 (germline): LGHDT, YNNKEL (reference sequence). The CDR3 here is CASSQLDRGMNTEAFF. The CDR3 DNA sequence: TGTGCCAGCAGCCAATTAGATCGGGGGATGAACACTGAAGCTTTCTTT.